This is a list of T cell receptor beta chains from one sample in a study of blood T cell repertoires in COVID-19. The repertoire was sequenced with immunoSEQ multiplex PCR; TCRdb's copy has only in-frame clones and lacks some. The table shows about 120,000 clones, with about 89% occurring only once. The sequencing sample was made of peripheral blood. The receptors were sampled from a woman between 65 and 79 years old with COVID-19, enrolled during active disease. CDR3s include the opening cysteine and the closing phenylalanine or tryptophan. The D gene is left open where the match is weak. The size of a clone is reported for some rows only, either as once, few or many, or as a class for expanded clones.

clone size,J gene,D gene,V gene,CDR3 protein,CDR3 DNA
NA,TRBJ2-1,TRBD1,TRBV6-2/TRBV6-3,CASSRPGQGAWNEQFF,TGTGCCAGCAGCCGCCCGGGACAGGGGGCTTGGAATGAGCAGTTCTTC
NA,TRBJ1-1,TRBD1,TRBV7-2,CASSRGQGMNTEAFF,TGTGCCAGCAGCAGGGGACAGGGGATGAACACTGAAGCTTTCTTT
NA,TRBJ2-7,TRBD2,TRBV9,CASSVGLAGDSVRDEQYF,TGTGCCAGCAGCGTTGGACTAGCGGGGGACTCAGTCAGGGACGAGCAGTACTTC
NA,TRBJ1-4,NA,TRBV14,CASSQARGMDEKLFF,TGTGCCAGCAGCCAAGCCAGGGGTATGGATGAAAAACTGTTTTTT
NA,TRBJ1-3,TRBD1,TRBV4-2,CASSQGDRGRGGGNTIYF,TGTGCCAGCAGCCAAGGGGACAGGGGGCGCGGGGGTGGAAACACCATATATTTT
NA,TRBJ2-1,TRBD2,TRBV15,CATSRSSSGVNEQFF,TGTGCCACCAGCAGATCCTCTAGCGGGGTAAATGAGCAGTTCTTC
NA,TRBJ2-3,TRBD1,TRBV11-3,CASSLDRGIGTDTQYF,TGTGCCAGCAGCTTGGACAGGGGGATCGGGACAGATACGCAGTATTTT
NA,TRBJ1-2,TRBD1,TRBV28,CASSPESRDRRYGYTF,TGTGCCAGCAGTCCCGAAAGCCGGGACAGGAGGTATGGCTACACCTTC
NA,TRBJ1-5,NA,TRBV19,CATSARNSNQPQHF,TGTGCCACCAGCGCGCGGAATAGCAATCAGCCCCAGCATTTT
NA,TRBJ1-3,NA,TRBV12-3/TRBV12-4,CASSYESGNTIYF,TGTGCCAGCAGTTACGAGAGTGGAAACACCATATATTTT
NA,TRBJ2-7,NA,TRBV18,CASSPPGVYEQYF,TGTGCCAGCTCACCCCCCGGAGTTTACGAGCAGTACTTC
NA,TRBJ1-6,TRBD1,TRBV6-5,CASRPGQGSPLHF,TGTGCCAGCCGGCCGGGACAGGGTTCACCCCTCCACTTT
NA,TRBJ1-4,NA,TRBV5-4,CASSLAGRANEKLFF,TGTGCCAGCAGCTTGGCCGGGAGAGCTAATGAAAAACTGTTTTTT
NA,TRBJ2-1,TRBD2,TRBV2,CASSEETSGGFTYNEQFF,TGTGCCAGCAGTGAAGAGACTAGCGGGGGCTTCACCTACAATGAGCAGTTCTTC
NA,TRBJ2-1,TRBD2,TRBV3-1/TRBV3-2,CASSPGGYNEQFF,TGTGCCAGCAGCCCGGGGGGATACAATGAGCAGTTCTTC
once,TRBJ2-4,NA,TRBV4-2,CASSQGMSALSAKNIQYF,TGTGCCAGCAGCCAAGGAATGAGCGCCCTGTCGGCCAAAAACATTCAGTACTTC
NA,TRBJ1-1,NA,TRBV19,CASSIRGTEAFF,TGTGCCAGTAGTATAAGGGGCACTGAAGCTTTCTTT
NA,TRBJ1-2,NA,TRBV7-9,CASSSRTAYGYTF,TGTGCCAGCAGCTCACGGACAGCCTATGGCTACACCTTC
NA,TRBJ1-2,NA,TRBV28,CASSPPTGTSNYGYTF,TGTGCCAGCAGCCCACCAACCGGGACATCTAACTATGGCTACACCTTC
NA,TRBJ2-1,TRBD2,TRBV5-1,CASSLTSGELYNEQFF,TGCGCCAGCAGCTTAACTAGCGGGGAATTATACAATGAGCAGTTCTTC
once,TRBJ1-4,NA,TRBV3-1/TRBV3-2,CASSQDPGWAHEKLFF,TGTGCCAGCAGCCAAGATCCTGGGTGGGCTCATGAAAAACTGTTTTTT
NA,TRBJ1-6,NA,TRBV12-3/TRBV12-4,CASSPYRNSPLHF,TGTGCCAGCAGTCCCTACAGAAATTCACCCCTCCACTTT
NA,TRBJ2-5,TRBD1,TRBV7-2,CASSRDRLGETQYF,TGTGCCAGCAGCCGGGACAGGCTAGGGGAGACCCAGTACTTC
NA,TRBJ1-6,NA,TRBV7-6,CASSSSRQGPDSPLHF,TGTGCCAGCAGCTCTTCCCGGCAGGGCCCGGATTCACCCCTCCACTTT
NA,TRBJ2-3,NA,TRBV27,CASSLSPEATQYF,TGTGCCAGCAGTTTATCACCGGAGGCTACGCAGTATTTT
NA,TRBJ1-5,NA,TRBV6-1,CASRGTPDQPQHF,TGTGCCAGCAGGGGGACACCGGATCAGCCCCAGCATTTT
NA,TRBJ2-7,TRBD1,TRBV19,CASSLRGQGAIPEQYF,TGTGCCAGTAGTCTCCGAGGACAGGGGGCGATCCCCGAGCAGTACTTC
NA,TRBJ2-5,TRBD2,TRBV7-7,CASSLAGGRQETQYF,TGTGCTAGCAGCTTAGCGGGGGGGCGCCAAGAGACCCAGTACTTC
NA,TRBJ2-7,TRBD1,TRBV18,CASSPYGTGISEQYF,TGTGCCAGCTCACCATACGGGACAGGAATCTCCGAGCAGTACTTC
NA,TRBJ2-1,TRBD2,TRBV5-1,CASRGTSGLNEQFF,TGCGCCAGCAGGGGGACTAGCGGACTAAATGAGCAGTTCTTC
NA,TRBJ1-2,NA,TRBV19,CASSIKLQAGYTF,TGTGCCAGTAGTATAAAACTCCAGGCTGGCTACACCTTC
NA,TRBJ1-1,NA,TRBV15,CATSRDVASINTEAFF,TGTGCCACCAGCAGAGATGTAGCCAGCATCAACACTGAAGCTTTCTTT
NA,TRBJ1-1,NA,TRBV2,CASRALGALNTEAFF,TGTGCCAGCAGGGCTCTAGGAGCACTGAACACTGAAGCTTTCTTT
NA,TRBJ2-5,NA,TRBV7-2,CASSFSGGETQYF,TGTGCCAGCAGCTTTAGCGGCGGGGAGACCCAGTACTTC
NA,TRBJ2-2,TRBD2,TRBV28,CASSPPSPGLAGFGELFF,TGTGCCAGCAGTCCACCAAGTCCGGGACTAGCGGGTTTCGGGGAGCTGTTTTTT
NA,TRBJ2-1,TRBD2,TRBV10-3,CAISQSGGGYNEQFF,TGTGCCATCAGCCAGAGCGGGGGCGGGTACAATGAGCAGTTCTTC
NA,TRBJ1-2,NA,TRBV6-6,CASTGVGLNYGYTF,TGTGCCAGCACAGGGGTGGGGCTAAACTATGGCTACACCTTC
many,TRBJ2-5,TRBD2,TRBV29-1,CRVGGLGGGETQYF,TGCCGCGTTGGGGGACTGGGGGGGGGAGAGACCCAGTACTTC